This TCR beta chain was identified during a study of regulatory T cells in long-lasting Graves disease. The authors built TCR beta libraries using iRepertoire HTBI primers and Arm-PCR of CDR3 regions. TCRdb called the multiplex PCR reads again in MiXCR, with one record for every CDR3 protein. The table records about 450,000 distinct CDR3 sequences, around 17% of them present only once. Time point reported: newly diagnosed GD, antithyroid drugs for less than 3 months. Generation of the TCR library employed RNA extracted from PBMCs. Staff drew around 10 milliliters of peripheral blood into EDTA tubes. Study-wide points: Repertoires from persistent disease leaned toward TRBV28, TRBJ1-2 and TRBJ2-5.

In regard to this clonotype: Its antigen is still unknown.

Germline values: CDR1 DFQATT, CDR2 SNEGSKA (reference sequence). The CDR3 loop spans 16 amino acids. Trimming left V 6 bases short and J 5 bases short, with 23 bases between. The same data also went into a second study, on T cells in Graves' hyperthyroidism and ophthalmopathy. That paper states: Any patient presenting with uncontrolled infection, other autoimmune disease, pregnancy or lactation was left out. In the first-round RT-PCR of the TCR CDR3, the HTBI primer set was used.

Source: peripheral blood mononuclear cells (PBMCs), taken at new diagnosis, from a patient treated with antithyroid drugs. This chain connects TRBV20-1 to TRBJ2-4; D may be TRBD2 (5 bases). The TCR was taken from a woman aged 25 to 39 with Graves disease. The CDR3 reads CSAPIPTGLRQNIQYF. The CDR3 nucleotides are TGCAGTGCACCAATTCCCACGGGGTTGCGTCAAAACATTCAGTACTTC.